What follows describes a single T cell receptor beta chain. These data come from a study of shared clonotypes between healthy human individuals. The CDR3 is 15 residues long. In germline, CDR1 is LGHNT, CDR2 FRNRAP. V was pared by 6 bases and J by 4 bases, with 5 bases of the junction left unmatched. Clones were read by immunoSEQ multiplex PCR, and TCRdb kept only the in-frame ones, dropping some. The sample has approximately 980,000 clones, over 60% seen once. The chain is built from TRBV12-5 and TRBJ2-1; 11 nucleotides line up with TRBD1. Sequenced sample: memory CD4+ T cells sorted from blood. This sample's subset: CD45RA-negative fraction. This receptor was obtained from a man younger than 30 in good health. CDR3 in amino acids: CASGSGQGVYNEQFF. The CDR3 coding sequence is TGTGCTAGTGGATCGGGACAGGGGGTTTACAATGAGCAGTTCTTC. Full variable domain (rest looked up from reference TRBV12-5 and TRBJ2-1): DARVTQTPRHKVTEMGQEVTMRCQPILGHNTVFWYRQTMMQGLELLAYFRNRAPLDDSGMPKDRFSAEMPDATLATLKIQPSEPRDSAVYFCASGSGQGVYNEQFFGPGTRLTVL.